This T cell receptor (beta chain) was sequenced in a study of cytomegalovirus exposure and HLA in healthy donors. Study-wide results and caveats: Three of the chains that were CMV-associated were confirmed in vitro to be specific for CMV antigens. Analysis performed later found roughly 17,000 TCR beta sequences associated with HLA alleles at 0.05 false discovery rate.

The PCR made use of 60 Vbeta and 13 Jbeta primers. Authors' analysis steps: In a later analysis, 80 million or so unique TCR beta chains included roughly 11 million shared by two or more donors. The data were produced by immunoSEQ multiplex PCR, yet TCRdb's version contains in-frame clones alone and is incomplete. For V, J and clone size, that table is used; D and trimming come from the DNA. The sample carries around 100,000 clones, around 85% recorded once. Trimming removed 2 bases at V and 1 base at J, with 8 bases between. CDR1 and CDR2 from the germline V gene are MNHEY and SVGAGI. The length of the CDR3 is 14 residues. With respect to this clone: Its antigen remains unknown.

Specimen: PBMCs. The chain is built from TRBV6-5 and TRBJ1-1; D remains unclear. The source is a man aged 35 to 55 in good health and CMV-seropositive. The CDR3 loop reads CASSYGRGNTEAFF. CDR3 coding DNA: TGTGCCAGCAGTTACGGTCGGGGGAACACTGAAGCTTTCTTT.